The entry that follows covers one T cell receptor (beta chain) sequence. No cognate antigen has been identified for it. Nothing much larger sits one base from this clone, and base qualities are not available. At one collaborating source in Seattle, patients were enrolled during active infection and were followed longitudinally through the course of disease. Each collaborating institution followed its own protocols to collect whole blood in K2EDTA tubes. For TCRbeta analysis, collaborator samples were shipped as frozen whole blood, as isolated PBMCs, or as DNA extracted from either sample type. TCRbeta CDR3 regions were amplified from genomic DNA using the immunoSEQ Assay, a bias-controlled multiplex PCR. On the study's bioinformatics: Nucleated cell counts per sample were estimated from amplification of reference gene primers within the assay. To quantify the absolute abundance of each unique TCRbeta CDR3 rearrangement, sequence reads were collapsed and filtered. For each sample, productive Simpson clonality was calculated by taking the square root of Simpson's diversity index across productive rearrangements. TCRdb took this table from immuneACCESS and kept in-frame rearrangements with V and J called. Such tables lack part of the clones; where checked against another copy, unresolved V genes explain under half of the gap, and the rest is unexplained. V, J and clone size derive from that table, while D and trimming were established from the DNA sequence. This sample has about 440,000 clones in its table, and 88% of those were observed once. The ten largest make up over 10% of the sample.

These data belong to a study of blood T cell repertoires in COVID-19 (dated by TCRdb to the early 2020s). Study-level background: Samples covering the acute and convalescent phases of COVID-19 were provided by collaborators in the United States, Italy and Spain. The prospective study material was composed of cDNA or gDNA derived from T cells, B-cell-depleted T cells, or PBMCs. Deeply sampled blood TCRbeta repertoires from subjects exposed to, actively infected with, or recovered from COVID-19 were included in the dataset. A freely available public database, intended as a resource for researchers studying the immune response to SARS-CoV-2, is where the repertoires were released. Samples came from the ongoing ImmuneRACE study (first 160 participants) plus 1,254 subjects from 6 global collaborators. A de-identified subject ID, COVID-19 status, age in years and sex were almost always included in the sample metadata. Where available, HLA class I and class II types were taken from metadata supplied by the sample provider and were not determined by assay-based typing.

Beyond this particular receptor, the publication reports: How much clinical and demographic metadata was included differed by source and by participant, and the metadata was provided uncurated.

This receptor was taken from a woman between 45 and 60 years old with COVID-19, enrolled during active disease. Sequenced: peripheral blood.

In nucleotides, the sequence is TGTGCCAGCAGCCCGGACAGCTTGAACACTGAAGCTTTCTTT. It is translated as CASSPDSLNTEAFF. The chain couples TRBV7-2 to TRBJ1-1; perhaps TRBD1 is the D gene, with 6 bases matching. CDR1 and CDR2, per the germline V gene, are SGHTA and FQGNSA. The CDR3 goes from the cysteine to the phenylalanine over 14 residues. Just CDR3 DNA is preserved here, 42 bases in frame from base 1. Cut back by 5 bases and 0 bases, the V and J ends lie 10 bases apart. Reference TRBV7-2 and TRBJ1-1 proteins supply the regions before and after the CDR3; the full variable domain is: GAGVSQSPSNKVTEKGKDVELRCDPISGHTALYWYRQSLGQGLEFLIYFQGNSAPDKSGLPSDRFSAERTGGSVSTLTIQRTQQEDSAVYLCASSPDSLNTEAFFGQGTRLTVV.